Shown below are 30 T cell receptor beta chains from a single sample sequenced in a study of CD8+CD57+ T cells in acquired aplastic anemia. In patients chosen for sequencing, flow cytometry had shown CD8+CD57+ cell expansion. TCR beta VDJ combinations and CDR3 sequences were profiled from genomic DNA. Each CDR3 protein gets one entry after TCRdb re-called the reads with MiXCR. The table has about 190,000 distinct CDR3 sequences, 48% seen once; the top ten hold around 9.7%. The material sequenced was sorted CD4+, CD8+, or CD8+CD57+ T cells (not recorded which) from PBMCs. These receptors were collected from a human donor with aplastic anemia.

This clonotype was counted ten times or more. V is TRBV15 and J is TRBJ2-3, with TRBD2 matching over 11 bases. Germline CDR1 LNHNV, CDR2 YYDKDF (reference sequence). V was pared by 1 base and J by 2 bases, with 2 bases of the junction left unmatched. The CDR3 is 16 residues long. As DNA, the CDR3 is TGTGCCACCAGCAGAGGTAGCGGGGGGGCCACAGATACGCAGTATTTT. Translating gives CATSRGSGGATDTQYF.

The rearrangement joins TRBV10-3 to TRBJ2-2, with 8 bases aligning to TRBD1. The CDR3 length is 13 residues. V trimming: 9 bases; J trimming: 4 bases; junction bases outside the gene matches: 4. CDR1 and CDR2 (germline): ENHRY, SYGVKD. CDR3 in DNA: TGTGCCATGAGGGGACAGGTCACCGGGGAGCTGTTTTTT. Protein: CAMRGQVTGELFF.

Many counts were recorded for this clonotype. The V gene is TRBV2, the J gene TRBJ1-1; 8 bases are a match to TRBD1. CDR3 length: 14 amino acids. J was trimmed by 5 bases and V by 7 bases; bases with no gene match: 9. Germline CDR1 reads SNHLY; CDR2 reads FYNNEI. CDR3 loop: CASTTRQGATEAFF. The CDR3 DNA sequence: TGTGCCAGCACCACCAGGCAGGGGGCGACTGAAGCTTTCTTT.

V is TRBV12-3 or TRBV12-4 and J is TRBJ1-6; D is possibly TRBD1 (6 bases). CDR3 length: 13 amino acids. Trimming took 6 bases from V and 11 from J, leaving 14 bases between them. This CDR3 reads CASSSAQGTPLHF. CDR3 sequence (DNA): TGTGCCAGCAGCTCGGCGCAGGGGACACCCCTCCACTTT.

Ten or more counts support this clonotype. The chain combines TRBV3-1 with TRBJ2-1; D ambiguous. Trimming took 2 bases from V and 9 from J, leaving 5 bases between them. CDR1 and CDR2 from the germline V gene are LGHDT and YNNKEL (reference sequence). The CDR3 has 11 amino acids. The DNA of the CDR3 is TGTGCCAGCAGCCAACGAGTTGAGCAGTTCTTC. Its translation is CASSQRVEQFF.

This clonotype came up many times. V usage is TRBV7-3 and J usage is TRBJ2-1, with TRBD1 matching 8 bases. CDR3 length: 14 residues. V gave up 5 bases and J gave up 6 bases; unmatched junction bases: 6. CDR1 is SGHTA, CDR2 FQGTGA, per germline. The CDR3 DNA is TGTGCCAGCAGCCCGGACAGGGTGGCCAATGAGCAGTTCTTC. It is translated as CASSPDRVANEQFF.

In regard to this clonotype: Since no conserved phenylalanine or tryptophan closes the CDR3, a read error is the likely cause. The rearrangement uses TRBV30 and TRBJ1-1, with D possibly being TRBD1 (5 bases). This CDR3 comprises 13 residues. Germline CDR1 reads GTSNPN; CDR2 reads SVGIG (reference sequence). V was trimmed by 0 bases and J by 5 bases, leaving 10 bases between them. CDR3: CAWSVSRGTEAFS. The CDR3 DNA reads TGTGCCTGGAGTGTTTCGAGGGGAACTGAAGCTTTCTCT.

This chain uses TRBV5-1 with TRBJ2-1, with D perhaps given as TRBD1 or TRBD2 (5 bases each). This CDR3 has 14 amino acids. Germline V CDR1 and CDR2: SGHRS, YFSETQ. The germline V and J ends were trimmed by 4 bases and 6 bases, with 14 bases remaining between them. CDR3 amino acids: CASSQDGTVNEQFF. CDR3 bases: TGCGCCAGCAGCCAGGACGGGACGGTCAATGAGCAGTTCTTC.

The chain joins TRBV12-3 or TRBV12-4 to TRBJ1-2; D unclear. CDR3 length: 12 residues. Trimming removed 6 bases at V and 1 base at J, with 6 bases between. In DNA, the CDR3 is TGTGCCAGCAGAGACTATAACTATGGCTACACCTTC. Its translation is CASRDYNYGYTF.

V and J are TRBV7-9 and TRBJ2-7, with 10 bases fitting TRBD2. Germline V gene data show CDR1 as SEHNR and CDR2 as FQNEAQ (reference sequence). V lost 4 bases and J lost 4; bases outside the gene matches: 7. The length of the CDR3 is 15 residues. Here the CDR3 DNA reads TGTGCCAGCAGCTCTTCCGGGACTAGCGAGTACGAGCAGTACTTC. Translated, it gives CASSSSGTSEYEQYF.

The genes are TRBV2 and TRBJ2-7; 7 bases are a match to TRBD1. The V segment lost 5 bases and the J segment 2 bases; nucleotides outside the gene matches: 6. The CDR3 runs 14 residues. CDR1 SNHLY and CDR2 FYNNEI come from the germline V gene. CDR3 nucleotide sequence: TGTGCCAGCAGTATCCCGGGACAGCCCTACGAGCAGTACTTC. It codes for CASSIPGQPYEQYF.

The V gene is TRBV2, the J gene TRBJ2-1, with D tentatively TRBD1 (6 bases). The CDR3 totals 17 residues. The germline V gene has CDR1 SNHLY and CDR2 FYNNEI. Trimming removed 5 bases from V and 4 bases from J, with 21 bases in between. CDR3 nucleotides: TGTGCCAGCAGTTCACCCGGGACAAGGGGTCGATACAATGAGCAGTTCTTC. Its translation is CASSSPGTRGRYNEQFF.

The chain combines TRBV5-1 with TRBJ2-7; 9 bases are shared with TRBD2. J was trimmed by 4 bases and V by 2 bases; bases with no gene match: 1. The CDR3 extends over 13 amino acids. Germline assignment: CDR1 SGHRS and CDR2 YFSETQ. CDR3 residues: CASSFSGGYEQYF. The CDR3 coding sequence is TGCGCCAGCAGCTTTAGCGGGGGATACGAGCAGTACTTC.

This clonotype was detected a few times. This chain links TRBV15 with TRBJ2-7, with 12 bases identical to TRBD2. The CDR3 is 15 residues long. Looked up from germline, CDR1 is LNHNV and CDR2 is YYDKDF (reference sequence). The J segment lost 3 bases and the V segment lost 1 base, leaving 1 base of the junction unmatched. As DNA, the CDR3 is TGTGCCACCAGCAGAGCTAGCGGGGGGGGCTACGAGCAGTACTTC. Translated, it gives CATSRASGGGYEQYF.

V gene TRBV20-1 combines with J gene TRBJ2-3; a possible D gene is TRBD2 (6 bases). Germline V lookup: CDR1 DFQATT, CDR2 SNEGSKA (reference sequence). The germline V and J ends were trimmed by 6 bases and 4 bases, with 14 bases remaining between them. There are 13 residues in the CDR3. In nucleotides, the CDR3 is TGCAGTGCCGGAGGAGGGTGGGCAGATACGCAGTATTTT. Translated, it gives CSAGGGWADTQYF.

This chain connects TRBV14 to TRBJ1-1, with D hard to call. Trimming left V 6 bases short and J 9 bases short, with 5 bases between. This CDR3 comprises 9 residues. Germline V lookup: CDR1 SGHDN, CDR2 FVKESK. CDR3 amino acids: CASSRQAFF. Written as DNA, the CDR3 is TGTGCCAGCAGTCGCCAAGCTTTCTTT.

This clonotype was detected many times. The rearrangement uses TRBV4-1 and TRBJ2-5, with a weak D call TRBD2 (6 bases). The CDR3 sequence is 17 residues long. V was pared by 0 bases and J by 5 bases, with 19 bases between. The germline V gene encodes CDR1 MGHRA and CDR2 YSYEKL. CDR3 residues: CASSQDRGGIDGETQYF. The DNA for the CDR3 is TGCGCCAGCAGCCAAGATCGGGGCGGGATCGATGGGGAGACCCAGTACTTC.

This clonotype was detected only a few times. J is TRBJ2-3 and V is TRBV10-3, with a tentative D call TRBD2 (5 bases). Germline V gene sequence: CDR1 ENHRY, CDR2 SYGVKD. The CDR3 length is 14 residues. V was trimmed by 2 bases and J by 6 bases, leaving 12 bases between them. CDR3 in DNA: TGTGCCATCAGTGAGCGGGCCGGGGTCGATACGCAGTATTTT. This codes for CAISERAGVDTQYF.

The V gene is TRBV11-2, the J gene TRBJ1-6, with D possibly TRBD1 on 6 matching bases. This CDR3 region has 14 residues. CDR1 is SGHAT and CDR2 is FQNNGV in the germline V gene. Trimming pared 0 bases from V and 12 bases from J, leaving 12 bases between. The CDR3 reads CASSLDGTTGPLHF. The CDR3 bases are TGTGCCAGCAGCTTAGACGGGACAACGGGACCCCTCCACTTT.

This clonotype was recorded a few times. CDR3 protein: CASSLPRGLHYEQYF. The DNA of the CDR3 is TGTGCCAGCAGCTTACCCCGTGGACTACATTACGAGCAGTACTTC. The chain is built from TRBV7-9 and TRBJ2-7, with a weak D call TRBD2 (6 bases). The CDR3 contains 15 residues. Germline loops: CDR1 SEHNR, CDR2 FQNEAQ (reference sequence). V was pared by 2 bases and J by 4 bases, with 15 bases between.

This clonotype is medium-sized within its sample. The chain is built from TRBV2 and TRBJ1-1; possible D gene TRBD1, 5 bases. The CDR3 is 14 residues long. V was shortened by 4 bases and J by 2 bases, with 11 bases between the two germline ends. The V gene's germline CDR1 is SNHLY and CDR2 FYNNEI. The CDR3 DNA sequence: TGTGCCAGCAGTGTCGACAGTTATAACACTGAAGCTTTCTTT. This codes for CASSVDSYNTEAFF.

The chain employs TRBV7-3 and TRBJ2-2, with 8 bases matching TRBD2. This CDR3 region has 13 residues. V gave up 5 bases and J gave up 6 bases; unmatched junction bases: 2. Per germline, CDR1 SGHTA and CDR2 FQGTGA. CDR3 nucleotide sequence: TGTGCCAGCAGCCGGGGGGGAGCCGGGGAGCTGTTTTTT. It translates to CASSRGGAGELFF.

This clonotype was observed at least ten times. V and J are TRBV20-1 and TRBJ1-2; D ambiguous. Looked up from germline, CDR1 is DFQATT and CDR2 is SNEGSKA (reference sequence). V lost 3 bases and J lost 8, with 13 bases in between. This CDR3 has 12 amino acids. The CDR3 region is CSASLPRVGYTF. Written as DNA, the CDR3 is TGCAGTGCTAGTCTCCCAAGAGTAGGCTACACCTTC.

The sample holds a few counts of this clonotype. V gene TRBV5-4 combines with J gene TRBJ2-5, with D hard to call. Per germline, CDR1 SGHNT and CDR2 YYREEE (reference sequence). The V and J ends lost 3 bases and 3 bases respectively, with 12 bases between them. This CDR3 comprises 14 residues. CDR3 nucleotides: TGTGCCAGCAGCTCTAGTGGGATGGAAGAGACCCAGTACTTC. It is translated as CASSSSGMEETQYF.

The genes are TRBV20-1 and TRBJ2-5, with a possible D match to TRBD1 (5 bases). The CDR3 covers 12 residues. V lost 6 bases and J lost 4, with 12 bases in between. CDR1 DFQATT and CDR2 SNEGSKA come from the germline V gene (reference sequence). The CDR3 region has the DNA TGCAGTGCCCAGGGTGGGGTAGAGACCCAGTACTTC. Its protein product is CSAQGGVETQYF.

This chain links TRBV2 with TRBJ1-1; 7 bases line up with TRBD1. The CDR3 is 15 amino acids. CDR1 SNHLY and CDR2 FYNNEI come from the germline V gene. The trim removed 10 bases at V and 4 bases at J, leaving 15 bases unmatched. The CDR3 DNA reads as TGTGCCAACCTGGACAGGCAACTTAGGATCACTGAAGCTTTCTTT. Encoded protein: CANLDRQLRITEAFF.

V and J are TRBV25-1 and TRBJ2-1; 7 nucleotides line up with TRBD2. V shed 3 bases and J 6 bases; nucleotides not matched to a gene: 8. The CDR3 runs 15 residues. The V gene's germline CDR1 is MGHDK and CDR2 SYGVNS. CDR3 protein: CASSENSGTGNEQFF. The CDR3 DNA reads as TGTGCCAGCAGTGAGAACAGCGGGACGGGCAATGAGCAGTTCTTC.

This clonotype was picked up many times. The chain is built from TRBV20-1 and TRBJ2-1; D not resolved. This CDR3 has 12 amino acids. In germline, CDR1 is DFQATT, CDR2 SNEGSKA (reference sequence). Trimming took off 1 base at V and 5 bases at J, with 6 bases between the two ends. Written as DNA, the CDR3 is TGCAGTGCTAGAGCCGGCCACAATGAGCAGTTCTTC. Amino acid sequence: CSARAGHNEQFF.

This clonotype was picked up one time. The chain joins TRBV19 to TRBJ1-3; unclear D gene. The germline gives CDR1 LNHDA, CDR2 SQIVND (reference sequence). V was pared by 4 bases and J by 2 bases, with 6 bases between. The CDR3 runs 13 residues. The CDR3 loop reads CASSTETGNTIYF. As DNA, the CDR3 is TGTGCCAGTAGTACAGAAACTGGAAACACCATATATTTT. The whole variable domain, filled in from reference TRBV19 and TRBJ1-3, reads DGGITQSPKYLFRKEGQNVTLSCEQNLNHDAMYWYRQDPGQGLRLIYYSQIVNDFQKGDIAEGYSVSREKKESFPLTVTSAQKNPTAFYLCASSTETGNTIYFGEGSWLTVV.

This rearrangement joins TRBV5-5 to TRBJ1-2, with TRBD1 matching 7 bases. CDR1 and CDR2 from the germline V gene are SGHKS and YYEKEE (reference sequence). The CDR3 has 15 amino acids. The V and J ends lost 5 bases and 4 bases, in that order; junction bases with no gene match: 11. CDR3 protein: CASRQTGYPFYGYTF. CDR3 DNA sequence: TGTGCCAGCAGACAGACAGGGTATCCCTTCTATGGCTACACCTTC.